These T cell receptor beta chains were read from a single sample in a study of T cell repertoires in cytomegalovirus infection. TCRdb recomputed calls from the reads with MiXCR, one row per CDR3 protein. The data show tens of thousands of distinct CDR3 sequences, 20% to 25% seen once. These receptors lack a known antigen. This specimen consisted of CD8+ T cells from cultured PBMCs, obtained from culture after CMV antigen stimulation. The source is a human donor in good health (CMV status not recorded). Some clones in this sample may be carry-over from other donors' samples. Both conserved end residues are trimmed from each CDR3. The listing skips clone size in some rows; elsewhere it reads once, few, many or a size class.

few,TRBJ1-1,TRBV7-6,ASSPNRGVEAF
once,TRBJ1-4,TRBV7-6,ASSLGGRDSREKLF
NA,TRBJ2-7,TRBV11-2,ASSLYSGTRTYEQY
few,TRBJ1-6,TRBV7-8,ASSPRQGDSPLH
few,TRBJ1-2,TRBV4-1,ASSQATVVSYGYT
NA,TRBJ2-2,TRBV6-2/TRBV6-3,ARSYSGSTGELF
NA,TRBJ1-4,TRBV6-5,ASSYSSGAEVPNEKLF
NA,TRBJ2-1,TRBV12-3/TRBV12-4,ASSNPDRLRF
NA,TRBJ1-1,TRBV5-1,ASTPRVGGNTEAF
NA,TRBJ2-1,TRBV10-3,ATQTGGYNEQF
NA,TRBJ2-7,TRBV7-2,ASSLGTGQGYEQY
NA,TRBJ2-7,TRBV10-3,AISERDYEQY
NA,TRBJ1-1,TRBV12-3/TRBV12-4,ASKVPGIHLGAF
few,TRBJ1-1,TRBV7-8,ASSLGVGTEAF
NA,TRBJ2-1,TRBV7-9,ASSFYSNINNEQF
NA,TRBJ1-6,TRBV4-3,ASSRESAGYRNSPLH
NA,TRBJ1-2,TRBV4-3,ASSKIREYTNYGYT
NA,TRBJ2-5,TRBV7-2,ASSLWLNSRETQY
few,TRBJ2-3,TRBV10-3,AISEPTSGVDTQY
few,TRBJ2-7,TRBV6-6,ASKTGSHEQY
NA,TRBJ1-1,TRBV20-1,SASGKRVMDEAF
few,TRBJ1-2,TRBV6-2/TRBV6-3,ASSGAVYGYT
NA,TRBJ2-1,TRBV6-2/TRBV6-3,ASSYSISGGTFNEQF
few,TRBJ2-1,TRBV7-8,ASSLVISGPPMGDEQF
NA,TRBJ2-3,TRBV6-5,DSSRGQIDTDTQY
few,TRBJ2-2,TRBV29-1,SVARLGGELF
NA,TRBJ2-2,TRBV12-3/TRBV12-4,ASSSTGTGDTGELF
many,TRBJ1-5,TRBV6-2/TRBV6-3,ASSYPGTGLGQPQH
NA,TRBJ1-4,TRBV6-1,ASSPPPYRDRTEKLF
NA,TRBJ2-1,TRBV9,ASSSEGRGGYLPNEQF
few,TRBJ2-3,TRBV7-8,ASSLSGLSDTQY
NA,TRBJ2-3,TRBV4-3,ASSRDERGVQAQY
few,TRBJ2-3,TRBV7-9,ASSLGWGNTDTQY
many,TRBJ1-6,TRBV7-2,ASSPWTLSPLH
few,TRBJ2-7,TRBV12-3/TRBV12-4,ASSSKYEQY
few,TRBJ1-2,TRBV15,ATSVRTVANYGYT
NA,TRBJ1-1,TRBV30,AWCFLGDTEAF
few,TRBJ2-1,TRBV6-2/TRBV6-3,ASISGTVYNEQF
few,TRBJ1-2,TRBV6-5,ASRIGTDRIAWGGYT
NA,TRBJ1-6,TRBV6-8,ASTPTGANSPLH
few,TRBJ2-1,TRBV7-2,ASSLFSGTSAEQF
NA,TRBJ1-4,TRBV4-1,ASTLAAAADNEKLF
NA,TRBJ1-1,TRBV5-6,ASSLGTGRRDTEAF
few,TRBJ2-3,TRBV7-2,ASSLHSTRGATDTQY
NA,TRBJ1-2,TRBV7-8,ASRSALSPGYT
few,TRBJ2-3,TRBV7-6,ASSSGAGRDTQY
NA,TRBJ2-5,TRBV7-2,ASSPRFSEGLETQY